The clone carrying this T cell receptor (beta chain) was detected only a few times. V shed 7 bases and J shed 2 bases, with 14 bases lying between them. The CDR3 is 15 amino acids. The germline gives CDR1 SEHNR, CDR2 FQNEAQ (reference sequence). Each CDR3 protein is one row after TCRdb ran MiXCR on the 5' RACE reads. The repertoire has 200,000 to 250,000 distinct CDR3 sequences, around 7% of them found once; the top ten carry roughly 3.6%. These data are taken from a study of identical twins. This sample was shared with a second study, whose subject was yellow fever vaccine responses in identical twins.

The clonotype was recovered from a woman aged 18-30 years in good health. The source material was memory (CD45RO+) T cells sorted from blood. V usage is TRBV7-9 and J usage is TRBJ2-2; maybe TRBD1 (6 bases). For the CDR3, the DNA is TGTGCCAGCAAGAGACAGGAAACTAACACCGGGGAGCTGTTTTTT. Translation gives CASKRQETNTGELFF.